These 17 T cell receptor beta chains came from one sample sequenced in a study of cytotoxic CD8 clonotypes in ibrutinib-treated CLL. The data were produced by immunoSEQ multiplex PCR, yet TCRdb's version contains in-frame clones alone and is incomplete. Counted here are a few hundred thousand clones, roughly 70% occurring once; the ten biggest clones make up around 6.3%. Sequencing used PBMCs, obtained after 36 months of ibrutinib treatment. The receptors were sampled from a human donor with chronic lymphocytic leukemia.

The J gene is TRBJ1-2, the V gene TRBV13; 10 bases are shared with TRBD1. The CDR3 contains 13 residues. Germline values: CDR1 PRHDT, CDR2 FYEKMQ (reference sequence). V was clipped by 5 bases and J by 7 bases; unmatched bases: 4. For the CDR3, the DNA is TGTGCCAGCAGCCCGACAGGGGGCTCTGGCTACACCTTC. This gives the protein CASSPTGGSGYTF.

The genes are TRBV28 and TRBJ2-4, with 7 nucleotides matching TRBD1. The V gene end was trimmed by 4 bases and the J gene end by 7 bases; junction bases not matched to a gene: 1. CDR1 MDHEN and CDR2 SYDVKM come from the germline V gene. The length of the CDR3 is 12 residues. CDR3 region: CASSYRGNIQYF. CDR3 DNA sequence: TGTGCCAGCAGTTACAGGGGTAACATTCAGTACTTC.

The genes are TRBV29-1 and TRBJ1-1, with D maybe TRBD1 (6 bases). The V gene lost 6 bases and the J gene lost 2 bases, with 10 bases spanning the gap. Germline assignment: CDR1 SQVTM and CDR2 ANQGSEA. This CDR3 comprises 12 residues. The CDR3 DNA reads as TGCAGCGTCCGACAGGTTAACACTGAAGCTTTCTTT. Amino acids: CSVRQVNTEAFF.

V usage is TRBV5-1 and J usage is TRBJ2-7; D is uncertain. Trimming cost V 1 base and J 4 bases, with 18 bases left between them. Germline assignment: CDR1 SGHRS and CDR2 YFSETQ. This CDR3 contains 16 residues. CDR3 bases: TGCGCCAGCAGCTTGTCTTCGGTCCCGTCTCCTTACGAGCAGTACTTC. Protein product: CASSLSSVPSPYEQYF. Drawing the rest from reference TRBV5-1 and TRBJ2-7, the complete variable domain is KAGVTQTPRYLIKTRGQQVTLSCSPISGHRSVSWYQQTPGQGLQFLFEYFSETQRNKGNFPGRFSGRQFSNSRSEMNVSTLELGDSALYLCASSLSSVPSPYEQYFGPGTRLTVT.

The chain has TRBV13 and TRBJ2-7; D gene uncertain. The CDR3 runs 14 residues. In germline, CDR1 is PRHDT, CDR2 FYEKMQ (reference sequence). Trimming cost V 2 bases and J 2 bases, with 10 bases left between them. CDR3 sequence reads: CASSLKVNPYEQYF. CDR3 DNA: TGTGCCAGCAGCTTAAAGGTCAACCCCTACGAGCAGTACTTC.

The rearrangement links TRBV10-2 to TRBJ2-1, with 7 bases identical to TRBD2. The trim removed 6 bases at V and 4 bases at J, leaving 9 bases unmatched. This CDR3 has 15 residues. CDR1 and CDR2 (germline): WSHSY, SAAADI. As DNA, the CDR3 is TGCGCCAGCAGCGGGGCGGGAGTCGAGTACAATGAGCAGTTCTTC. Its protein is CASSGAGVEYNEQFF.

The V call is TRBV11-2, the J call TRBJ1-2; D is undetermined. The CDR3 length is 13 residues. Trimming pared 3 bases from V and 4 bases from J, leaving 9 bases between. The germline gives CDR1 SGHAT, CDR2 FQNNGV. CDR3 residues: CASSFGDGYGYTF. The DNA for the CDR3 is TGTGCCAGCAGCTTCGGTGACGGCTATGGCTACACCTTC.

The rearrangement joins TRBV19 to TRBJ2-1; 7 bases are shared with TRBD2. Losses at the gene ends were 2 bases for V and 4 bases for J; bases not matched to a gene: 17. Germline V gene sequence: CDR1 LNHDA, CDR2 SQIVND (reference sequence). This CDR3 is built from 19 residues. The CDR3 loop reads CASSIRGGYRDYEYNEQFF. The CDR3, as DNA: TGTGCCAGTAGTATACGTGGGGGATATCGGGACTACGAATACAATGAGCAGTTCTTC.

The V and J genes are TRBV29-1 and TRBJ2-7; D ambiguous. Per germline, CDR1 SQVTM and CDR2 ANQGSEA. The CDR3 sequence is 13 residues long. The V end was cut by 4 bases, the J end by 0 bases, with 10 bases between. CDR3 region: CSVAQYSSYEQYF. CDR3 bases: TGCAGCGTTGCTCAGTACAGCTCCTACGAGCAGTACTTC.

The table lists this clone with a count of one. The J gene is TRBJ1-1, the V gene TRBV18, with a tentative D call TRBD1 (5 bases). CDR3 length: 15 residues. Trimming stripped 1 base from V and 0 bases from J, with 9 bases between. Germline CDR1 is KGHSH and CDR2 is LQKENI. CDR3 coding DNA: TGTGCCAGCTCACCACTGGGGCAGATGAACACTGAAGCTTTCTTT. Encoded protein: CASSPLGQMNTEAFF.

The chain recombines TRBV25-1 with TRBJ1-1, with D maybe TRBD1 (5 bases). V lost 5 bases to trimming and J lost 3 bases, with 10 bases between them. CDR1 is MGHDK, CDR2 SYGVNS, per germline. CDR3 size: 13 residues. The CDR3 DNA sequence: TGTGCCAGCAGTAGGGACGGGGACACTGAAGCTTTCTTT. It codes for CASSRDGDTEAFF. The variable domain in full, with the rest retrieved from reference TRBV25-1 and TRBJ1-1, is EADIYQTPRYLVIGTGKKITLECSQTMGHDKMYWYQQDPGMELHLIHYSYGVNSTEKGDLSSESTVSRIRTEHFPLTLESARPSHTSQYLCASSRDGDTEAFFGQGTRLTVV.

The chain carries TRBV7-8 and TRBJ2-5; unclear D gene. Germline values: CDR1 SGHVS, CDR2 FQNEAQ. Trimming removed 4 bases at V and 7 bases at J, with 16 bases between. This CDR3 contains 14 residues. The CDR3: CASSSGRIRGTQYF. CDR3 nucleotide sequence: TGTGCCAGCAGCTCAGGACGGATTAGAGGGACCCAGTACTTC.

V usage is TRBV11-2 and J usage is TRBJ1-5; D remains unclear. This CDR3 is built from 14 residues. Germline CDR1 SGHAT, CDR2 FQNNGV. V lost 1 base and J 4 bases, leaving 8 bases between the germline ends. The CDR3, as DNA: TGTGCCAGCAGCTTAGGCCACGATAATCAGCCCCAGCATTTT. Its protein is CASSLGHDNQPQHF.

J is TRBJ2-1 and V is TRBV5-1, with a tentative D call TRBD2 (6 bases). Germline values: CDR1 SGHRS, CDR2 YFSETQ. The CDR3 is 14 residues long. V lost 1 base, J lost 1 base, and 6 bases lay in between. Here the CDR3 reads CASSLRGSYNEQFF. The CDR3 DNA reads TGCGCCAGCAGCTTGCGGGGGTCCTACAATGAGCAGTTCTTC.

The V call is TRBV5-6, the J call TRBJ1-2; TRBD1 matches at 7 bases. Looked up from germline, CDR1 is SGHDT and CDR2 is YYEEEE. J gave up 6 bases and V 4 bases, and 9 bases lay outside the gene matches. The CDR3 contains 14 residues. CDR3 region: CASSILTGDHGYTF. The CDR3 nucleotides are TGTGCCAGCAGCATACTTACAGGGGATCATGGCTACACCTTC.

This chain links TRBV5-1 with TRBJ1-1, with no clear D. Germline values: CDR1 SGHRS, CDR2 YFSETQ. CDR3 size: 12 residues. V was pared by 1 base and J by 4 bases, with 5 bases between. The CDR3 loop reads CASSLTATEAFF. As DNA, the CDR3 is TGCGCCAGCAGCTTGACAGCCACTGAAGCTTTCTTT.

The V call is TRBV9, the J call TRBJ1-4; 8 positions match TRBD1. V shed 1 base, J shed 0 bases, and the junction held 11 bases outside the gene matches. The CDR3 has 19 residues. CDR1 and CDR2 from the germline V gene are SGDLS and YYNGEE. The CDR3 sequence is CASSVCQGAGAATNEKLFF. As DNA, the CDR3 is TGTGCCAGCAGCGTATGCCAGGGGGCGGGGGCTGCAACTAATGAAAAACTGTTTTTT. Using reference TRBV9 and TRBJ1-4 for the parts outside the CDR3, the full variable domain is DSGVTQTPKHLITATGQRVTLRCSPRSGDLSVYWYQQSLDQGLQFLIQYYNGEERAKGNILERFSAQQFPDLHSELNLSSLELGDSALYFCASSVCQGAGAATNEKLFFGSGTQLSVL.